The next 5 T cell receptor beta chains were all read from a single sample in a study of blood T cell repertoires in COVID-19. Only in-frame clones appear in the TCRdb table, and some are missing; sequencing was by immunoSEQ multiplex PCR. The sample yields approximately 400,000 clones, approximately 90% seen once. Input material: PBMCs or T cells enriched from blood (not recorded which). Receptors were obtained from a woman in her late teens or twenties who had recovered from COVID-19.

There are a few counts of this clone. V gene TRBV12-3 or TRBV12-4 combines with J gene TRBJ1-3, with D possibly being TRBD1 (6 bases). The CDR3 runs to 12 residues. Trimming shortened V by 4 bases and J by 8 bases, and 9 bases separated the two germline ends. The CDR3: CASSSRGDTIYF. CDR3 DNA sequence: TGTGCCAGCAGTTCCAGGGGTGACACCATATATTTT.

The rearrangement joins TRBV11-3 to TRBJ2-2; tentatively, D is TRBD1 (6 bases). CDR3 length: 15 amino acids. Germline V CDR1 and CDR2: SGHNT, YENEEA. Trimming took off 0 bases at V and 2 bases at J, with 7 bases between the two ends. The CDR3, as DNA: TGTGCCAGCAGCTTAGAGGGACAAAACACCGGGGAGCTGTTTTTT. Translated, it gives CASSLEGQNTGELFF.

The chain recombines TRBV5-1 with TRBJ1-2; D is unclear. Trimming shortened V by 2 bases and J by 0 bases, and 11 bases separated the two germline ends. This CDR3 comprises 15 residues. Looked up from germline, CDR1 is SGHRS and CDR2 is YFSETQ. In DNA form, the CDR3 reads TGCGCCAGCAGCTTCATGGGGAGTACTAACTATGGCTACACCTTC. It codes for CASSFMGSTNYGYTF.

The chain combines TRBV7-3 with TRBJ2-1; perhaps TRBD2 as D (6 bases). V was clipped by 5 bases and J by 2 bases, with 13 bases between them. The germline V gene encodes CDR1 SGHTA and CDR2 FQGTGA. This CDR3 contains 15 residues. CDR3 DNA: TGTGCCAGCAGCCCAGCCGGGAGCCCCTACAATGAGCAGTTCTTC. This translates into CASSPAGSPYNEQFF.

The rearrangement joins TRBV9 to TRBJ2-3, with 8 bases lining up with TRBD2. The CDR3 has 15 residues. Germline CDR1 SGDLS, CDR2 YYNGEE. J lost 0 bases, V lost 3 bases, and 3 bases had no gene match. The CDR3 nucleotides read TGTGCCAGCAGCGCGCGGGGGGTTAGCACAGATACGCAGTATTTT. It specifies CASSARGVSTDTQYF.